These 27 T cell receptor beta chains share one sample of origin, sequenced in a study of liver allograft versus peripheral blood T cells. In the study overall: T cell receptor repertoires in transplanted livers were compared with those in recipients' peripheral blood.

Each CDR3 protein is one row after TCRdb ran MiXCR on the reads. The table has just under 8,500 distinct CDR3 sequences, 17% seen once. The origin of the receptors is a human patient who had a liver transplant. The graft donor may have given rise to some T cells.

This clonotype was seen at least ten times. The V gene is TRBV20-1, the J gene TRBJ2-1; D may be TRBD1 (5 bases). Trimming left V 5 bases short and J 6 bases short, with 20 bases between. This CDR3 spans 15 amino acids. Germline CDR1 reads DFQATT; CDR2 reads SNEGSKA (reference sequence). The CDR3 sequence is CSAPAADSLPNEQFF. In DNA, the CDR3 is TGCAGTGCTCCAGCCGCCGACAGTTTACCCAATGAGCAGTTCTTC.

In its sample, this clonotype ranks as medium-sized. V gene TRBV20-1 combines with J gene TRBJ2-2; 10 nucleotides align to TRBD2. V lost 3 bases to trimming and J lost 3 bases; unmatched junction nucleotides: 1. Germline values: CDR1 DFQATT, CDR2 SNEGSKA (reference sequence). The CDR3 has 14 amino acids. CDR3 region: CSASSGRYTGELFF. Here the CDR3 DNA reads TGCAGTGCTAGTAGCGGGAGGTACACCGGGGAGCTGTTTTTT.

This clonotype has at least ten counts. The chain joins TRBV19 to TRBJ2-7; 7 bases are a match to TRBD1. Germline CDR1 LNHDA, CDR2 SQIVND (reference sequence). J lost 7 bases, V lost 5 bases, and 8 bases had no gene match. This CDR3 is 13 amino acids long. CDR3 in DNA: TGTGCCAGTAGTTCCCGGACAGGTGGAGAGCAGTACTTC. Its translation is CASSSRTGGEQYF. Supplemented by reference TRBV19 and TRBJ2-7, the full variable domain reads DGGITQSPKYLFRKEGQNVTLSCEQNLNHDAMYWYRQDPGQGLRLIYYSQIVNDFQKGDIAEGYSVSREKKESFPLTVTSAQKNPTAFYLCASSSRTGGEQYFGPGTRLTVT.

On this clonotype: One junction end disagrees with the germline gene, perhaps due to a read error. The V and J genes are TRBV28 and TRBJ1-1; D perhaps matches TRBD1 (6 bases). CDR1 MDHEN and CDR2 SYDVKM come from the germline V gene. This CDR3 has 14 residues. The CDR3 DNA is TGTGCCAGCGGTTTATGGGGGCGAGACACTGAAGCTTTCTTT. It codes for CASGLWGRDTEAFF.

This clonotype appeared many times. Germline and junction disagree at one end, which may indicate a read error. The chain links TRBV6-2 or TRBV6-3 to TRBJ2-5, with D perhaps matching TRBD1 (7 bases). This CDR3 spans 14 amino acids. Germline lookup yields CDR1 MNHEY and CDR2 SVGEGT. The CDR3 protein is CASSYRRGQGTQYF. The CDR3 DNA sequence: TGTGCCAGCAGTTACAGGAGGGGGCAAGGGACCCAGTACTTC.

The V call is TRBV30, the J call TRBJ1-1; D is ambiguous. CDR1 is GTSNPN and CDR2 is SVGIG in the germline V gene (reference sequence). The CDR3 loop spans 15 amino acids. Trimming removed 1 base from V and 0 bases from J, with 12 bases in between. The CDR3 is CAWSAITSVNTEAFF. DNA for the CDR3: TGTGCCTGGAGTGCCATTACATCTGTGAACACTGAAGCTTTCTTT. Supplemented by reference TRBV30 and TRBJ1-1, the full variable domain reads SQTIHQWPATLVQPVGSPLSLECTVEGTSNPNLYWYRQAAGRGLQLLFYSVGIGQISSEVPQNLSASRPQDRQFILSSKKLLLSDSGFYLCAWSAITSVNTEAFFGQGTRLTVV.

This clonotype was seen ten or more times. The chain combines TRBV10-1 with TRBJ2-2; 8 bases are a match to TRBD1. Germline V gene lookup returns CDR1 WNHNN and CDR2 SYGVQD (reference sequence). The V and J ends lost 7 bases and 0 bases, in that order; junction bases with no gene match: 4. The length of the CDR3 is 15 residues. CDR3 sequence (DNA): TGCGCCAGCAACAGGGACAGGTCGAACACCGGGGAGCTGTTTTTT. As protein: CASNRDRSNTGELFF.

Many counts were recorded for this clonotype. The CDR3 loop reads CASSEARFARTGEAFF. The CDR3 nucleotides are TGTGCCAGCAGTGAAGCGCGGTTTGCTCGGACAGGAGAAGCTTTCTTT. The chain couples TRBV6-1 to TRBJ1-1; 7 nucleotides agree with TRBD1. CDR1 is MNHNS, CDR2 SASEGT, per germline. CDR3 length: 16 amino acids. Germline trimming cut 0 bases from V and 8 bases from J; bases unmatched to any gene: 12.

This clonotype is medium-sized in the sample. CDR3 bases: TGTGCCACCAGTGATTACTTCCGGGACGGAATCACCGGGGAGCTGTTTTTT. Amino acid sequence: CATSDYFRDGITGELFF. The chain employs TRBV24-1 and TRBJ2-2; D could derive from TRBD1 or TRBD2 (5 bases each). The V gene's germline CDR1 is KGHDR and CDR2 SFDVKD. CDR3 length equals 17 residues. Trimming stripped 2 bases from V and 4 bases from J, with 16 bases between.

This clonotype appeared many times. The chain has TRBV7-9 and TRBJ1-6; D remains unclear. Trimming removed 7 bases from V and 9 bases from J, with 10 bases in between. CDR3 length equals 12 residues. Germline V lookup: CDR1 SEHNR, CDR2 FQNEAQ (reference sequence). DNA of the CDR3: TGTGCCAGCACCGTGCCGGGTTCACCCCTCCACTTT. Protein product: CASTVPGSPLHF.

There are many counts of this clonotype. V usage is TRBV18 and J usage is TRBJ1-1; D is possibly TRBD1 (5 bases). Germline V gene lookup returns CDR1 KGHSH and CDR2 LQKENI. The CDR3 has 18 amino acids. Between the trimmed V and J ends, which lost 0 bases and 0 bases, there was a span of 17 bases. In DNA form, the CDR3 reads TGTGCCAGCTCACCACCTGGCTCCGGGGCCCTAATGAACACTGAAGCTTTCTTT. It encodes CASSPPGSGALMNTEAFF.

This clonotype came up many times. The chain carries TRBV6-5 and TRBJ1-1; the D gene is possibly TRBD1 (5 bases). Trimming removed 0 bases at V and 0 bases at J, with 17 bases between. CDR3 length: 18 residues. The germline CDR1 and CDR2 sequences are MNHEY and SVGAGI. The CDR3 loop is CASSYSFGGLGMNTEAFF. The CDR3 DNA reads TGTGCCAGCAGTTACTCGTTCGGGGGTCTGGGGATGAACACTGAAGCTTTCTTT.

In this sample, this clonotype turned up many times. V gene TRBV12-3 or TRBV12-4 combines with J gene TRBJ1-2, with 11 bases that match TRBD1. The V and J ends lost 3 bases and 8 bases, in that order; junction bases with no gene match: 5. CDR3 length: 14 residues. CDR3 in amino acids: CASSFQDRGRGYTF. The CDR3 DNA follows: TGTGCCAGCAGTTTTCAGGACAGGGGGCGAGGCTACACCTTC.

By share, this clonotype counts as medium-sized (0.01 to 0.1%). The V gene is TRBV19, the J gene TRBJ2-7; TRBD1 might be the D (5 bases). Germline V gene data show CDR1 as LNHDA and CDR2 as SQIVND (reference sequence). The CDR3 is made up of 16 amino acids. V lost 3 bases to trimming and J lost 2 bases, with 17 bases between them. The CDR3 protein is CASSIGAGSMAYEQYF. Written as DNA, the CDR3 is TGTGCCAGTAGTATTGGGGCAGGGTCTATGGCCTACGAGCAGTACTTC. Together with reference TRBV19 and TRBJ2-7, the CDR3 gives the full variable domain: DGGITQSPKYLFRKEGQNVTLSCEQNLNHDAMYWYRQDPGQGLRLIYYSQIVNDFQKGDIAEGYSVSREKKESFPLTVTSAQKNPTAFYLCASSIGAGSMAYEQYFGPGTRLTVT.

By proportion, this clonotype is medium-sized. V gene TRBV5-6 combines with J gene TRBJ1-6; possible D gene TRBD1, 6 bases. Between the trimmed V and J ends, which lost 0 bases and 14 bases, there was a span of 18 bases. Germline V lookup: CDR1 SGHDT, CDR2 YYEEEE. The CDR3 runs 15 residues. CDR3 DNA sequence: TGTGCCAGCAGCTTGGGGACAGAGTGGGGCTCGACCCTCCACTTT. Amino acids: CASSLGTEWGSTLHF. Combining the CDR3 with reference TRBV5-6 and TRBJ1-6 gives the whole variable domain DAGVTQSPTHLIKTRGQQVTLRCSPKSGHDTVSWYQQALGQGPQFIFQYYEEEERQRGNFPDRFSGHQFPNYSSELNVNALLLGDSALYLCASSLGTEWGSTLHFGNGTRLTVT.

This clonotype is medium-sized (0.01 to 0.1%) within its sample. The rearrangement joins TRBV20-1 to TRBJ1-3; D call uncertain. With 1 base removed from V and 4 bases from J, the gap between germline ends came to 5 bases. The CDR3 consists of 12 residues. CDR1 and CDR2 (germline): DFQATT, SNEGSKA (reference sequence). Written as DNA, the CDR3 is TGCAGTGCTAGAGGGACGGGAAACACCATATATTTT. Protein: CSARGTGNTIYF.

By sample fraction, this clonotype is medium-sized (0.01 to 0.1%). CDR3 DNA: TGTGCCAGCTCACCACCGGGCGGCACAGATACGCAGTATTTT. It is translated as CASSPPGGTDTQYF. The chain joins TRBV18 to TRBJ2-3, with unresolved D. This CDR3 has 14 amino acids. V shed 0 bases and J shed 1 base, with 5 bases lying between them. The germline CDR1 and CDR2 sequences are KGHSH and LQKENI.

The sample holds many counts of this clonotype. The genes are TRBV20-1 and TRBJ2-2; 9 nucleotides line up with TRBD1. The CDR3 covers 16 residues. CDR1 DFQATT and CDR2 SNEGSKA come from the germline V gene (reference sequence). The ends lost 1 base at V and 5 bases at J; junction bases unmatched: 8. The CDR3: CSARVPGTGSTGELFF. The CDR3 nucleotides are TGCAGTGCTAGAGTTCCCGGGACAGGGTCGACCGGGGAGCTGTTTTTT.

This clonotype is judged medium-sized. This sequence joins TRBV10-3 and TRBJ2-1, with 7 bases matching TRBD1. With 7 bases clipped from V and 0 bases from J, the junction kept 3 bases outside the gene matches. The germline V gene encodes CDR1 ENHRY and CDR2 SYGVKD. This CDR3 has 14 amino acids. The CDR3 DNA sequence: TGTGCCATCACCCGGGACAGCTCCTACAATGAGCAGTTCTTC. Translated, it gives CAITRDSSYNEQFF.

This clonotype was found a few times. This CDR3 reads CSARGSSNQPQHF. CDR3 sequence (DNA): TGCAGTGCTAGGGGGTCGTCTAATCAGCCCCAGCATTTT. V and J are TRBV20-1 and TRBJ1-5; D unresolved. Germline V gives CDR1 DFQATT, CDR2 SNEGSKA (reference sequence). This CDR3 spans 13 amino acids. The ends were cut back, 3 bases at V and 4 bases at J, with 10 bases in the middle.

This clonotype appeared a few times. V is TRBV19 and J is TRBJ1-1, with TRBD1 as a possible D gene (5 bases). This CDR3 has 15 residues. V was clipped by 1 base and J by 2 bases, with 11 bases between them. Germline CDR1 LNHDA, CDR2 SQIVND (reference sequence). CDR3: CASSIVAGGNTEAFF. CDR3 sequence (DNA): TGTGCCAGTAGTATAGTCGCCGGGGGAAACACTGAAGCTTTCTTT.

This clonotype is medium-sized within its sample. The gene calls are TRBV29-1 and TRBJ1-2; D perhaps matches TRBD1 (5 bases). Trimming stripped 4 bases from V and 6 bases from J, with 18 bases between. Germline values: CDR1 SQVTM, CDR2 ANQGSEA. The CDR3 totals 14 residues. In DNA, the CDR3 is TGCAGCGTTGTCTGGGTAAACAGGCCGGATGGCTACACCTTC. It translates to CSVVWVNRPDGYTF.

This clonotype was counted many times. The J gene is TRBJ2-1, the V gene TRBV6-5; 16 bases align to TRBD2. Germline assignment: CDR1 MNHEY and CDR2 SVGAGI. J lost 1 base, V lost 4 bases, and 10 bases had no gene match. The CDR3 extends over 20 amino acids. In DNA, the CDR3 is TGTGCCAGCAGTTGGGATGGGACTAGCGGGAGGGCCTTGTCCTACAATGAGCAGTTCTTC. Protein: CASSWDGTSGRALSYNEQFF.

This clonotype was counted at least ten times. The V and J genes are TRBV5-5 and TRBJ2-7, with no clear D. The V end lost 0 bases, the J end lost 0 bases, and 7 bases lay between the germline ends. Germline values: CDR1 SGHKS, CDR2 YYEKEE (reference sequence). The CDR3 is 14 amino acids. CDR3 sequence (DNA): TGTGCCAGCAGCTTGGCACTGAACTCCTACGAGCAGTACTTC. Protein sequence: CASSLALNSYEQYF.

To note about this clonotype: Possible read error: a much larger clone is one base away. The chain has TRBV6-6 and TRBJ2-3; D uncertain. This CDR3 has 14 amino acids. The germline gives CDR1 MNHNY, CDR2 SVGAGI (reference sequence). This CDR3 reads CASSPDLNTETQYF. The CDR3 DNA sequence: TGTGCCAGCAGCCCAGACTTAAACACAGAAACGCAGTATTTT.

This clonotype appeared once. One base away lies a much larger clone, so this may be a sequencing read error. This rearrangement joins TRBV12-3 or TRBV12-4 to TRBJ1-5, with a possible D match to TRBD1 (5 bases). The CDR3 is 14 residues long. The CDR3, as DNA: TGTGCCAGCAGTAGCGGGACGCAGAATCAGTCCCAGCATTTT. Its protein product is CASSSGTQNQSQHF.

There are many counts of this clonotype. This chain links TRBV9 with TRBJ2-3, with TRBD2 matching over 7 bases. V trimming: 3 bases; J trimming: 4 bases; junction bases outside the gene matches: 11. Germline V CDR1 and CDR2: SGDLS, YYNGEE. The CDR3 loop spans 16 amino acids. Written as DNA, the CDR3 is TGTGCCAGCAGCGCCGGGACTACCTTCGTCCCAGATACGCAGTATTTT. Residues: CASSAGTTFVPDTQYF.